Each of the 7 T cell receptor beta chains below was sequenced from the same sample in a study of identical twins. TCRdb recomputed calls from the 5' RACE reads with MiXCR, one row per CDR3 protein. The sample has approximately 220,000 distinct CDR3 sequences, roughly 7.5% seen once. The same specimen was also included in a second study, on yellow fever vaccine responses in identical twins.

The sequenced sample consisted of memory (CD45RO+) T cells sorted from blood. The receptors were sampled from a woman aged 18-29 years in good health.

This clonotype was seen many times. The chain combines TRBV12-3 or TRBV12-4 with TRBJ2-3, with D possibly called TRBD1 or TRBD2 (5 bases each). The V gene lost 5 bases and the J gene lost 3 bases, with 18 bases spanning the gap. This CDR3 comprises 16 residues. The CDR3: CASSASSPGTTDTQYF. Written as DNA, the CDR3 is TGTGCCAGCAGTGCGTCCTCTCCCGGGACGACAGATACGCAGTATTTT.

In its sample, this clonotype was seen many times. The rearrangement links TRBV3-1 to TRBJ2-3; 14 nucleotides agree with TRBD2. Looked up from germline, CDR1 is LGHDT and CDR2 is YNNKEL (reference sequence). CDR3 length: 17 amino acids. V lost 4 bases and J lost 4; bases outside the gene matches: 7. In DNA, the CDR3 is TGTGCCAGCAGCCCGACTAGCGGGGGGGCCATTGCAGATACGCAGTATTTT. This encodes CASSPTSGGAIADTQYF.

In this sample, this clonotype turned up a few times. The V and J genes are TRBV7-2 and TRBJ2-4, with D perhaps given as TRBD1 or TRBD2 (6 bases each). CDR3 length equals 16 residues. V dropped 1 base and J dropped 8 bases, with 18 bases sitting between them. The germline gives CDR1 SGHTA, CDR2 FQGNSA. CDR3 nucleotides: TGTGCCAGCAGCTTAGGAGCCCGACGAAGGGGGGACATTCAGTACTTC. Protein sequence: CASSLGARRRGDIQYF.

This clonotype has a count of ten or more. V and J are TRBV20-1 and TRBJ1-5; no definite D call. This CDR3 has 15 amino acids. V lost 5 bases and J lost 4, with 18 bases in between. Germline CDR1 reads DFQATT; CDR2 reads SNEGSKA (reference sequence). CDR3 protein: CSAFWPKELNQPQHF. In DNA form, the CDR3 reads TGCAGTGCTTTTTGGCCCAAAGAGCTTAATCAGCCCCAGCATTTT.

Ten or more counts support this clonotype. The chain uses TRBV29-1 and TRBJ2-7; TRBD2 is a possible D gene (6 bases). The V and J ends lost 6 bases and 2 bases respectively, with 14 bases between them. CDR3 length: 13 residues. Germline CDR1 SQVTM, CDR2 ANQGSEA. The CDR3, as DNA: TGCAGCGTGGCTGGGGGAGGCCCCTACGAGCAGTACTTC. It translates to CSVAGGGPYEQYF.

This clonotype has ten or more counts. CDR3: CASSLRTGGFYGYTF. Here the CDR3 DNA reads TGTGCCAGCAGTTTACGGACAGGGGGCTTCTATGGCTACACCTTC. The chain uses TRBV27 and TRBJ1-2, with TRBD1 matching 11 bases. Germline CDR1 and CDR2: MNHEY and SMNVEV (reference sequence). The CDR3 extends over 15 amino acids. V was pared by 2 bases and J by 4 bases, with 3 bases of the junction left unmatched.

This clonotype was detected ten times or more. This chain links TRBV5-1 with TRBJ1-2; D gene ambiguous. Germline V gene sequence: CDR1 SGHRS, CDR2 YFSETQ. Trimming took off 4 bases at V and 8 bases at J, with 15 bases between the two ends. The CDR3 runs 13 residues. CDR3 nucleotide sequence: TGCGCCAGCAGCCCTGACACTTACGGGGGCTACACCTTC. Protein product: CASSPDTYGGYTF.